The clone carrying this TCR beta chain was detected a few times. No antigen is known for it. Both TRBC1 and TRBC2 were covered by a beta constant-region primer of two equimolar oligonucleotides. Nested alpha and beta constant-region primers with the SP2 primer drove four PCR rounds on ligated cDNA. TCRdb itself ran the UMI-ligation and nested PCR reads through MiXCR, one entry per CDR3 protein. The sample consists of over 110,000 distinct CDR3 sequences, under 25% of them appearing once. The data stem from a study of naive and memory T cell subsets. The study, taken as a whole, reports: Over 90% of naive TCR sequences appeared only once after error correction, unlike memory subsets. No ground truth validated the naive and memory repertoire findings. Naive repertoires, especially CD8, held a few larger clonotypes, possibly memory cells re-expressing CD45RA. Naive and memory subsets had different power law exponents for TCR abundance.

Germline CDR1 reads SGHTA; CDR2 reads FQGTGA. V dropped 3 bases and J dropped 5; count of bases not matched to a gene: 5. This CDR3 is built from 14 residues. Sequential positive selection took CD4 T cells first, then CD8 T cells. The chain is built from TRBV7-3 and TRBJ2-7; 9 bases are a match to TRBD1. Sequencing input: naive CD8+ T cells from blood. The sequence was obtained from a human donor in good health. This CDR3 reads CASSLGQGDHEQYF. The CDR3 DNA reads as TGTGCCAGCAGCTTGGGACAGGGAGACCACGAGCAGTACTTC.